The rows below give T cell receptor beta chains drawn from one sample of a study of T cell responses to AZD1222 COVID-19 vaccine. Sequencing used immunoSEQ multiplex PCR; TCRdb keeps in-frame clones, though not all of them. Among about 150,000 clones, around 91% were seen once, and the ten largest hold roughly 6.9%. The material sequenced was peripheral blood, taken on day 0 of AZD1222 vaccination. The receptor source for this set is an adult in good health. The CDR3 runs from the conserved cysteine through the conserved F or W. The D gene is left open where the match is weak. Where a row states a size, it is once, few, many or the class of an expanded clone; other rows omit it.

-	TRBV9	TRBJ2-5	-	TGTGCCAGCAGCACAGGACTGGCCCCCCAAGAGACCCAGTACTTC	CASSTGLAPQETQYF
-	TRBV6-5	TRBJ1-1	TRBD1	TGTGCCAGCACCGAAGGGGGGACAGTAAAAGCTTTCTTT	CASTEGGTVKAFF
-	TRBV7-6	TRBJ2-3	-	TGTGCCAGCAGCCCCAGGTGGGGGGCCTACACAGATACGCAGTATTTT	CASSPRWGAYTDTQYF
few	TRBV27	TRBJ2-7	-	TGTGCCAGCAGTTTGGGGGTTGGGGACTCCTACGAGCAGTACTTC	CASSLGVGDSYEQYF
-	TRBV6-5	TRBJ1-2	-	TGTGCCAGCAGTCTCACGTCGACAGTTTTCTATGGCTACACCTTC	CASSLTSTVFYGYTF
once	TRBV5-8	TRBJ1-5	TRBD1	TGTGCCAGCAGCGGTGGGACAGGGAGTTGGAATCAGCCCCAGCATTTT	CASSGGTGSWNQPQHF
-	TRBV7-8	TRBJ2-6	-	TGTGCCAGCAGCTTTCTTTCTGGGGCCAACGTCCTGACTTTC	CASSFLSGANVLTF
-	TRBV15	TRBJ2-5	-	TGTGCCACCAGCAGACAGGGTGATGAGACCCAGTACTTC	CATSRQGDETQYF
-	TRBV19	TRBJ1-5	TRBD1	TGTGCCAGTGGACAGGGTAACAATCAGCCCCAGCATTTT	CASGQGNNQPQHF
-	TRBV5-4	TRBJ2-2	-	TGTGCCAGCAGCTCGGTCGGCACCGGGGAGCTGTTTTTT	CASSSVGTGELFF
-	TRBV29-1	TRBJ1-2	TRBD1	TGCAGCGTTGTTACACACAGGGGCTATGGCTACACCTTC	CSVVTHRGYGYTF
-	TRBV2	TRBJ2-1	TRBD2	TGTGCCAGCACCCCCGGACTAGCTGGGAATGAGCAGTTCTTC	CASTPGLAGNEQFF
few	TRBV7-2	TRBJ2-1	-	TGTGCCAGCAGCTTAGTGTCCGATGAGCAGTTCTTC	CASSLVSDEQFF
-	TRBV11-2	TRBJ2-5	-	TGTGCCAGCAGCCAAACGGGGGGCCGTGAGACCCAGTACTTC	CASSQTGGRETQYF
few	TRBV9	TRBJ1-3	TRBD1	TGTGCCAGCAGCGTGGACAGGGGCTCGTCTGGAAACACCATATATTTT	CASSVDRGSSGNTIYF
-	TRBV6-2/TRBV6-3	TRBJ2-3	-	TGTGCCAGCAGTTACTCGAATCCCGACAGCACAGATACGCAGTATTTT	CASSYSNPDSTDTQYF
once	TRBV3-1/TRBV3-2	TRBJ2-5	TRBD1	TGTGCCAGCAGCCCCAACTTAGGACAGGGGCAAGAGACCCAGTACTTC	CASSPNLGQGQETQYF
-	TRBV12-5	TRBJ1-1	-	TGTGCTAGTGGTTTATCAGGGTTCGCCACTGAAGCTTTCTTT	CASGLSGFATEAFF
-	TRBV7-9	TRBJ1-2	TRBD1	TGTGCCAGCAGCCCCGCTGACAGGGCCGGTGGCTACACCTTC	CASSPADRAGGYTF
-	TRBV15	TRBJ1-5	-	TGTGCCACCAGCAGAGATGTGGGACCCCGTAGCAATCAGCCCCAGCATTTT	CATSRDVGPRSNQPQHF
-	TRBV18	TRBJ1-1	-	TGTGCCAGCTCACCCACCTGGGGGGGGCCTATGCCTGAAGCTTTCTTT	CASSPTWGGPMPEAFF
-	TRBV7-9	TRBJ1-5	TRBD1	TGTGCCAGCAGTCCAACAGGGGAGCCCAATCAGCCCCAGCATTTT	CASSPTGEPNQPQHF
-	TRBV5-1	TRBJ2-5	TRBD2	TGCGCCAGCAGCTTGTTGCCTAGCGGGGCTCAAGAGACCCAGTACTTC	CASSLLPSGAQETQYF
few	TRBV6-2/TRBV6-3	TRBJ2-7	-	TGTGCCAGCAGTAGAGCTACCAAGGGGCTGGGCGAGCAGTACTTC	CASSRATKGLGEQYF
-	TRBV28	TRBJ2-2	-	TGTGCCACCAGGCGGGGATCGAACACCGGGGAGCTGTTTTTT	CATRRGSNTGELFF
-	TRBV15	TRBJ1-4	-	TGTGCCACCAGCTCTACAGGGTGGGCGAATGAAAAACTGTTTTTT	CATSSTGWANEKLFF
-	TRBV6-2/TRBV6-3	TRBJ2-5	TRBD1	TGTGCCAGCAGTTACCTGGACAGGGATCAAGAGACCCAGTACTTC	CASSYLDRDQETQYF
-	TRBV19	TRBJ1-1	-	TGTGCCAGTAGTCTCGCCACTCGGGCGGATGAAGCTTTCTTT	CASSLATRADEAFF
-	TRBV27	TRBJ1-6	TRBD1	TGTGCCAGCAGTAGAGGGGGGACAGGGCCCTCTCACCCCCTCCACTTT	CASSRGGTGPSHPLHF
-	TRBV3-1/TRBV3-2	TRBJ2-7	-	TGTGCCAGCAGCCCTAACCGCCGAGCGGATAGCTCCTACGAGCAGTACTTC	CASSPNRRADSSYEQYF
-	TRBV10-3	TRBJ2-7	-	TGTGCCATCAGTGCGTCAAGCTCCTACGAGCAGTACTTC	CAISASSSYEQYF
-	TRBV27	TRBJ1-5	TRBD1	TGTGCCAGCAGGGGACAGGGGGCGTCGCCCCAGCATTTT	CASRGQGASPQHF
-	TRBV12-3/TRBV12-4	TRBJ1-4	-	TGTGCCAGCAGTGACAGAGAAAAACTGTTTTTT	CASSDREKLFF
once	TRBV27	TRBJ1-2	-	TGTGCCAGCAGTTTTCGACTAGCTCAGGGACACTATGGCTACACCTTC	CASSFRLAQGHYGYTF
-	TRBV5-4	TRBJ1-1	-	TGTGCCAGCAGCTTGGCCGAGGAGGTAGACACTGAAGCTTTCTTT	CASSLAEEVDTEAFF
-	TRBV5-6	TRBJ1-2	TRBD1	TGTGCCAGCAGCTTGCCCGGGACAGGGTTGAGTGGCTACACCTTC	CASSLPGTGLSGYTF
-	TRBV6-6	TRBJ2-5	-	TGTGCCAGCAACGAACCGGGGACGCCAGGTGGTTTGCCCCAGTACTTC	CASNEPGTPGGLPQYF
-	TRBV6-2/TRBV6-3	TRBJ2-3	-	TGTGCCAGCAGTTCGTTGGGGATCACAGATACGCAGTATTTT	CASSSLGITDTQYF
-	TRBV14	TRBJ1-2	-	TGTGCCAGCAGACCCGGGACAACCTATGGCTACACCTTC	CASRPGTTYGYTF
-	TRBV6-4	TRBJ1-6	-	TGTGCCAGCAGGAGGGGAGAGTGGAATTCACCCCTCCACTTT	CASRRGEWNSPLHF
-	TRBV7-9	TRBJ2-3	-	TGTGCCAGCAGCCCGGGGCGACATAGCACAGATACGCAGTATTTT	CASSPGRHSTDTQYF
once	TRBV9	TRBJ2-1	-	TGTGCCAGCAGCGTAGGGCAGTACAATGAGCAGTTCTTC	CASSVGQYNEQFF
-	TRBV5-1	TRBJ2-3	-	TGCGCCAGCAGCTTCCGAGCGGGCACAGATACGCAGTATTTT	CASSFRAGTDTQYF
-	TRBV10-3	TRBJ1-1	TRBD1	TGTGCCATCAGTGAGGGGGACAGGAACACTGAAGCTTTCTTT	CAISEGDRNTEAFF
-	TRBV11-2	TRBJ2-1	TRBD1	TGTGCCAGCAGCTTCGCCGGGACAGGGGCGTTCAATGAGCAGTTCTTC	CASSFAGTGAFNEQFF
-	TRBV28	TRBJ1-2	-	TGTGCCATCCTCGGGGGGGGCGATGGTGGCTACACCTTC	CAILGGGDGGYTF
-	TRBV24-1	TRBJ1-1	-	TGTGCCACCAGTGATCCGGGGTTGGGTGAAGCTTTCTTT	CATSDPGLGEAFF
-	TRBV5-4	TRBJ1-1	-	TGTGCCAGCAGCTTCGACCTCCAGAACACTGAAGCTTTCTTT	CASSFDLQNTEAFF
-	TRBV6-5	TRBJ1-1	-	TGTGCCAGCATCTTCGGGGGGACGAACACTGAAGCTTTCTTT	CASIFGGTNTEAFF
-	TRBV27	TRBJ2-5	-	TGTGCCAGCAGTTGGACGGGACGGTCGTCGGAGACCCAGTACTTC	CASSWTGRSSETQYF
-	TRBV27	TRBJ1-1	-	TGTGCCAGCAGTTTACTAGGGTTGGCCACTGAAGCTTTCTTT	CASSLLGLATEAFF
once	TRBV18	TRBJ2-1	TRBD1	TGTGCCAGCTCACCACTTGGGACAGCCCCCAATGAGCAGTTCTTC	CASSPLGTAPNEQFF
once	TRBV15	TRBJ2-6	-	TGTGCCACCAGCGAGGGGAGTTCGGCTGGGGCCAACGTCCTGACTTTC	CATSEGSSAGANVLTF
-	TRBV28	TRBJ1-2	TRBD1	TGTGCCAGCAGTCAGTACAGGGGAGTCGACTATGGCTACACCTTC	CASSQYRGVDYGYTF
-	TRBV2	TRBJ1-6	TRBD1	TGTGCCAGCAGCCGAGGACAGGGTCGGCCCCTCCACTTT	CASSRGQGRPLHF
-	TRBV30	TRBJ2-7	-	TGTGCCTGGAGTGTATGGCCTCACGACGAGCAGTACTTC	CAWSVWPHDEQYF
-	TRBV24-1	TRBJ2-5	TRBD2	TGTGCCACCAGTGATGCGGCGGGAGGGGGTGGAGAGACCCAGTACTTC	CATSDAAGGGGETQYF
few	TRBV2	TRBJ2-5	TRBD1	TGTGCCAGCGAGGGACAGGGGTTCGGAGAGACCCAGTACTTC	CASEGQGFGETQYF
-	TRBV29-1	TRBJ2-5	-	TGCAGCGTTGAAGACAGAGGAAAAGAAGAGACCCAGTACTTC	CSVEDRGKEETQYF
-	TRBV27	TRBJ1-6	-	TGTGCCAGCAGGCGGGGAGAAAGCTCCTATAATTCACCCCTCCACTTT	CASRRGESSYNSPLHF